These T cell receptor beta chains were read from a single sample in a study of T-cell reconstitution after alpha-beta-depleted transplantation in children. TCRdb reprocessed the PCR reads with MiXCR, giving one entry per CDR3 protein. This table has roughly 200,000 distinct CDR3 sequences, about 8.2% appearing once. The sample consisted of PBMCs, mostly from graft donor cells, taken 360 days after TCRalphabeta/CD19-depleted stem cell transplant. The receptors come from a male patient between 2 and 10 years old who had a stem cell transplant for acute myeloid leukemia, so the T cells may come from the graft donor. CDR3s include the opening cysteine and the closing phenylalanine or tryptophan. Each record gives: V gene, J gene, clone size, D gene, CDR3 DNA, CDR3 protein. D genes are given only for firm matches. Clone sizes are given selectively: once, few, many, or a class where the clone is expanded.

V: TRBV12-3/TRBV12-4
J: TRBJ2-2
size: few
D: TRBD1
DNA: TGTGCCAGCAGGGGGACAGTGAACACCGGGGAGCTGTTTTTT
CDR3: CASRGTVNTGELFF

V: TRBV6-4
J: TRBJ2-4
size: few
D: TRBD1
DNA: TGTGCCAGCAGGAGAACTCGGGACAGGGTACCCTTAGCCAAAAACATTCAGTACTTC
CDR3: CASRRTRDRVPLAKNIQYF

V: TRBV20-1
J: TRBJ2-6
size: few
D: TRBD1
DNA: TGCAGTGCTAGGGCGCGGACAGGGGCCTCTGGGGCCAACGTCCTGACTTTC
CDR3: CSARARTGASGANVLTF

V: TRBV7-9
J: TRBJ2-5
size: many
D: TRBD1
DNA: TGTGCCAGCAGCTCCCACAGGGGCCAAGAGACCCAGTACTTC
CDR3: CASSSHRGQETQYF

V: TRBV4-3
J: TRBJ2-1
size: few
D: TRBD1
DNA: TGCGCCAGCAGCCATGAAGGGACAGGGATCGTGTCCTACAATGAGCAGTTCTTC
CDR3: CASSHEGTGIVSYNEQFF

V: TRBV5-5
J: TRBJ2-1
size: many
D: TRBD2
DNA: TGTGCCAGCAGCCCTAGTGGGACTAGCGGGAGGAATGAGCAGTTCTTC
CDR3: CASSPSGTSGRNEQFF

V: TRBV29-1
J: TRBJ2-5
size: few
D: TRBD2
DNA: TGCAGCGTCGGAGGCTGGGGGGGACAAGAGACCCAGTACTTC
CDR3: CSVGGWGGQETQYF

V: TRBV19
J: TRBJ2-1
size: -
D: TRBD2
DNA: TGTGCCAGTAGTATGGGGGGACTAGGTTTGCGTGATGAGCAGTTCTTC
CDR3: CASSMGGLGLRDEQFF

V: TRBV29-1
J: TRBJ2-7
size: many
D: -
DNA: TGCAGCGTTGAAAGAGGGCACGAGCAGTACTTC
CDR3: CSVERGHEQYF

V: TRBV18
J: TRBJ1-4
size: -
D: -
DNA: TGTGCCAGCTCACCTACAGGGAGTACTAATGAAAAACTGTTTTTT
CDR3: CASSPTGSTNEKLFF

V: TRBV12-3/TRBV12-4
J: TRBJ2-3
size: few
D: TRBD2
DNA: TGTGCCAGCAGTTTCTTGGGACTAGCGGGGGCCCTCACAGATACGCAGTATTTT
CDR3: CASSFLGLAGALTDTQYF

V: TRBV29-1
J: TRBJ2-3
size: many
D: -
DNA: TGCAGCGTTGTGGGCAGGGAGATTACTAACACAGATACGCAGTATTTT
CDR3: CSVVGREITNTDTQYF

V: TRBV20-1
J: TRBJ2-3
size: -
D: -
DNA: TGCAGTGCCAGGGGGGCGGGAGGCGGAGATACGCAGTATTTT
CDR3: CSARGAGGGDTQYF

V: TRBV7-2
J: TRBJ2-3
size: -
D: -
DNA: TGTGCCAGCAGCTTAAGTGGTTTAGCGGATACGCAGTATTTT
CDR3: CASSLSGLADTQYF

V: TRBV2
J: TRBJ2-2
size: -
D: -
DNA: TGTGCCAGCAGTTCAGGACAGATAAACCCCACCGGGGAGCTGTTTTTT
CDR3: CASSSGQINPTGELFF

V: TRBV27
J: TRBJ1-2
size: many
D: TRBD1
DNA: TGTGCCAGCAGTCCCGGGACAGGGGGCGCCCATGGCTACACCTTC
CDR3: CASSPGTGGAHGYTF

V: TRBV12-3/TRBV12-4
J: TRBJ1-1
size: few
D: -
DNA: TGTGCCAGCAGCCGGTGGGGGGATCAAGCTTTCTTT
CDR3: CASSRWGDQAFF

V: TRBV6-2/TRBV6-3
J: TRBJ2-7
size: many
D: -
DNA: TGTGCCAGCAGTTACTCTACAGAGAGCTCCTACGAGCAGTACTTC
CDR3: CASSYSTESSYEQYF

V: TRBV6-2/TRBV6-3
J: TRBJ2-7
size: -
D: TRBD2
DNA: TGTGCCACCGACGGGACTAGTAATGAGCAGTACTTC
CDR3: CATDGTSNEQYF

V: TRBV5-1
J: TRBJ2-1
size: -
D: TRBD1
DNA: TGCGCCAGCAGCTCCCAGGGGGCATCTTACAATGAGCAGTTCTTC
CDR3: CASSSQGASYNEQFF

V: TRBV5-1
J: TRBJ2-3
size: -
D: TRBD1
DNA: TGCGCCAGCAGCGAAGGGGACAGACCTGGCACAGATACGCAGTATTTT
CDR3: CASSEGDRPGTDTQYF

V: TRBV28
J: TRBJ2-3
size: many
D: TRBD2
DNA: TGTGCCAGCAGTTTAGGACTAGCGGGGCCCACAGATACGCAGTATTTT
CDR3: CASSLGLAGPTDTQYF

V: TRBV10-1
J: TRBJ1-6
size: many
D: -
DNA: TGCGCCAGCAGTGAGGGGATCCTTAATTCACCCCTCCACTTT
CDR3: CASSEGILNSPLHF

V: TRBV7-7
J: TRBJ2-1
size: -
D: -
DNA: TGTGCTAGCAGCTTAGTCTATGGGGATTACAATGAGCAGTTCTTC
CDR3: CASSLVYGDYNEQFF

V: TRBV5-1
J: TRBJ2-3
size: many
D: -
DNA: TGCGCCAGCAGCTTAACGGGAGAAGGAAGAGATACGCAGTATTTT
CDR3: CASSLTGEGRDTQYF

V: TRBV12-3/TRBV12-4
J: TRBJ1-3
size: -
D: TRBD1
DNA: TGTGCCAGCAGTCTTGGGACAGGGGGCCTTGGAAACACCATATATTTT
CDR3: CASSLGTGGLGNTIYF

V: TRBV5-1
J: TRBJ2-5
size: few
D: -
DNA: TGCGCCAGCAGCTTTCAGGGGAGTGTGGAGACCCAGTACTTC
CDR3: CASSFQGSVETQYF

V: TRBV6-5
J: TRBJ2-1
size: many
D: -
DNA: TGTGCCAGCAGTTACGTTGACATCGGAGGGAGTGAGCAGTTCTTC
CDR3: CASSYVDIGGSEQFF

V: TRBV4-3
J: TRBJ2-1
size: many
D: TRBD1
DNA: TGCGCCAGCAGCCAAACCTCCCAGGACAGGGGGGATAATGAGCAGTTCTTC
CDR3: CASSQTSQDRGDNEQFF

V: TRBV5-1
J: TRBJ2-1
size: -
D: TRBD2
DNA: TGCGCCAGCAGCTTGTTTTTAGCGGGGGTGGGTGAGCAGTTCTTC
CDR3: CASSLFLAGVGEQFF

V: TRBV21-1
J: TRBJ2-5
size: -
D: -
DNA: TGTGCCAGCAGCAGGTCGGGAAAAGAGACCCAGTACTTC
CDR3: CASSRSGKETQYF

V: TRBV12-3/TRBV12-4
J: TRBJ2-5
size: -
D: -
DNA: TGTGCCAGTGGGGCATCCGGGGAGACCCAGTACTTC
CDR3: CASGASGETQYF

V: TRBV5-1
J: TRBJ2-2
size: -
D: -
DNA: TGCGCCAGTAATCCCCTCCAGGGCTCGAACACCGGGGAGCTGTTTTTT
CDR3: CASNPLQGSNTGELFF

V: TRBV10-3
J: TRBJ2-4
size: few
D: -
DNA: TGTGCCATCAGTGAGTCTCCGAGAGCCATTCAGTACTTC
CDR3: CAISESPRAIQYF

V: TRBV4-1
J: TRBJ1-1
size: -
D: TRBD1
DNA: TGCGCCAGCAGCCAAGATCCGCCACCGGACAGGCCGAACACTGAAGCTTTCTTT
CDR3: CASSQDPPPDRPNTEAFF

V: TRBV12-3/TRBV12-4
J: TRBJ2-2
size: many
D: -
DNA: TGTGCCAGCAGTTTATACGGGACACTGAACACCGGGGAGCTGTTTTTT
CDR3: CASSLYGTLNTGELFF

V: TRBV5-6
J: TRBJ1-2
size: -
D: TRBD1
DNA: TGTGCCAGCAGGGGACAGCGCCCCCTCTATGGCTACACCTTC
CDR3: CASRGQRPLYGYTF

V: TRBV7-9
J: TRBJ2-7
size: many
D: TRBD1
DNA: TGTGCCAGCAGCTTCATCCCGGGACAGGGGGCTTACGAGCAGTACTTC
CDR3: CASSFIPGQGAYEQYF

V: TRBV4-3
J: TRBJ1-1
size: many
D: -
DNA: TGCGCCAGCAGCCAAGTGGCAAATACCGTGGGGGTATCGGCTTTCTTT
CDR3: CASSQVANTVGVSAFF

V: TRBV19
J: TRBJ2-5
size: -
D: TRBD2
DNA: TGTGCCAGTAGTATTGGAGGTAGCGGGAGGAAGGAGACCCAGTACTTC
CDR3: CASSIGGSGRKETQYF

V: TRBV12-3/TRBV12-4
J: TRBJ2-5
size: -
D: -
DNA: TGTGCCAGCAGTTTGAGGGCAGGTCAAGAGACCCAGTACTTC
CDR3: CASSLRAGQETQYF

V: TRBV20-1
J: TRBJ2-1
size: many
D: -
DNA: TGCAGTGCGATACGATGGGGGCCTCTCAGGAGCTCCTACAATGAGCAGTTCTTC
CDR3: CSAIRWGPLRSSYNEQFF

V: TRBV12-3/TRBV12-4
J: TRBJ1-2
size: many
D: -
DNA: TGTGCCAGCAGTTTAGCGACAGTGAATCCCTATGGCTACACCTTC
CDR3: CASSLATVNPYGYTF

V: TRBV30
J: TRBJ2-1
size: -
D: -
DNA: TGTGCAGGGGGCTCCTACAATGAGCAGTTCTTC
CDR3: CAGGSYNEQFF

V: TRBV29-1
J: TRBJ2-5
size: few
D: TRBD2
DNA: TGCAGCGTTGATGGCGGGGGTCAAGAGACCCAGTACTTC
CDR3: CSVDGGGQETQYF

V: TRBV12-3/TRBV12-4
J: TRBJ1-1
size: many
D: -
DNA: TGTGCCAGCAGTTTCAGGGAGGGAGCTTTCTTT
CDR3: CASSFREGAFF